Presented here are 18 T cell receptor beta chains from one specimen sequenced in a study of blood T cell repertoires in COVID-19. Sequencing was performed with immunoSEQ multiplex PCR; in TCRdb, only in-frame clones are kept and a portion is missing. The sample has about 370,000 clones; roughly nine tenths are singletons. The specimen was PBMCs or T cells enriched from blood (not recorded which). The source is a young man who had recovered from COVID-19.

The chain links TRBV6-5 to TRBJ1-2; 8 bases fit TRBD1. V was pared by 0 bases and J by 8 bases, with 5 bases of the junction left unmatched. Per germline, CDR1 MNHEY and CDR2 SVGAGI. This CDR3 comprises 14 residues. The CDR3 sequence: CASSYSQGARGYTF. Here the CDR3 DNA reads TGTGCCAGCAGTTACTCGCAGGGGGCGCGCGGCTACACCTTC.

V and J are TRBV7-9 and TRBJ2-3; no clear D. Germline V gene data show CDR1 as SEHNR and CDR2 as FQNEAQ (reference sequence). V lost 4 bases, J lost 0 bases, and 8 bases lay in between. The CDR3 length is 14 residues. CDR3 sequence reads: CASSSDGSTDTQYF. The CDR3 DNA is TGTGCCAGCAGCTCCGACGGGAGCACAGATACGCAGTATTTT.

The CDR3 sequence is CASRSGIGMTNEKLFF. CDR3 nucleotide sequence: TGCGCCAGCAGATCCGGCATCGGGATGACTAATGAAAAACTGTTTTTT. The rearrangement links TRBV5-1 to TRBJ1-4; D is ambiguous. Germline V CDR1 and CDR2: SGHRS, YFSETQ. With 5 bases removed from V and 2 bases from J, the gap between germline ends came to 16 bases. This CDR3 spans 16 amino acids.

The V and J genes are TRBV6-5 and TRBJ1-1, with a possible D match to TRBD1 (5 bases). The V gene lost 8 bases and the J gene lost 8 bases, with 18 bases spanning the gap. Germline V gives CDR1 MNHEY, CDR2 SVGAGI. CDR3 length: 13 amino acids. This CDR3 reads CASRRGRAREAFF. CDR3 DNA: TGTGCCAGCCGGAGGGGCCGGGCGCGGGAAGCTTTCTTT.

The V and J genes are TRBV5-1 and TRBJ2-1; 8 bases match TRBD2. Germline CDR1 reads SGHRS; CDR2 reads YFSETQ. The ends lost 0 bases at V and 7 bases at J; junction bases unmatched: 12. The CDR3 is 17 residues long. The CDR3 DNA is TGCGCCAGCAGCTTGGAGAATAGCGGGGCCCGGGGGAATGAGCAGTTCTTC. Protein product: CASSLENSGARGNEQFF.

The chain couples TRBV7-9 to TRBJ1-4, with D tentatively TRBD1 (5 bases). The CDR3 runs to 16 residues. Trimming stripped 3 bases from V and 5 bases from J, with 16 bases between. Germline CDR1 reads SEHNR; CDR2 reads FQNEAQ (reference sequence). CDR3 sequence reads: CASSLEGLRKNEKLFF. The CDR3 DNA reads TGTGCCAGCAGCTTGGAGGGGTTAAGGAAAAATGAAAAACTGTTTTTT.

This rearrangement joins TRBV5-1 to TRBJ2-5; 8 bases are a match to TRBD2. The CDR3 length is 15 residues. Germline values: CDR1 SGHRS, CDR2 YFSETQ. J was trimmed by 2 bases and V by 0 bases; bases with no gene match: 3. CDR3 DNA: TGCGCCAGCAGCTTGGTGGCGGGGGGACAAGAGACCCAGTACTTC. This encodes CASSLVAGGQETQYF.

The V gene is TRBV5-1, the J gene TRBJ2-7, with a tentative D call TRBD1 (6 bases). V was cut by 5 bases and J by 2 bases, with 11 bases left in between. The CDR3 length is 13 residues. CDR1 is SGHRS and CDR2 is YFSETQ in the germline V gene. The CDR3 spells CASSFDRTYEQYF. CDR3 bases: TGCGCCAGCAGTTTTGACAGGACCTACGAGCAGTACTTC.

Only one count was recorded for this clone. The V gene is TRBV4-1, the J gene TRBJ2-3; the match to TRBD2 covers 10 bases. V shed 0 bases and J 4 bases; nucleotides not matched to a gene: 10. The CDR3 contains 18 residues. The V gene's germline CDR1 is MGHRA and CDR2 YSYEKL. CDR3 loop: CASSQDEASGRVADTQYF. The CDR3 region has the DNA TGCGCCAGCAGCCAAGATGAAGCTAGCGGGAGAGTCGCAGATACGCAGTATTTT.

This chain links TRBV6-1 with TRBJ1-3, with D unresolved. Germline CDR1 is MNHNS and CDR2 is SASEGT. V dropped 4 bases and J dropped 1 base, with 14 bases sitting between them. The CDR3 runs 16 residues. The CDR3 sequence: CASSAIGRESGNTIYF. For the CDR3, the DNA is TGTGCCAGCAGTGCCATAGGGAGGGAGTCTGGAAACACCATATATTTT.

This chain joins TRBV19 and TRBJ1-1; D may be TRBD1 (6 bases). The V gene lost 1 base and the J gene lost 5 bases, with 17 bases spanning the gap. This CDR3 is 16 amino acids long. The germline CDR1 and CDR2 sequences are LNHDA and SQIVND (reference sequence). The CDR3 DNA is TGTGCCAGTAGTATAGGGGCTGGGGGCGGAAGGACTGAAGCTTTCTTT. Its protein is CASSIGAGGGRTEAFF.

V is TRBV4-1 and J is TRBJ2-1; a weak D match, TRBD1 (5 bases). This CDR3 is built from 16 residues. V was clipped by 1 base and J by 2 bases, with 12 bases between them. Germline loops: CDR1 MGHRA, CDR2 YSYEKL. CDR3 bases: TGCGCCAGCAGCCAAGTGTGGCAGGGTGCCTACAATGAGCAGTTCTTC. Its translation: CASSQVWQGAYNEQFF.

The chain carries TRBV4-1 and TRBJ2-1, with 9 bases matching TRBD2. V shed 5 bases and J 8 bases; nucleotides not matched to a gene: 13. CDR1 MGHRA and CDR2 YSYEKL come from the germline V gene. The CDR3 has 16 residues. CDR3 nucleotide sequence: TGCGCCAGCAGCTTAACCTTAGCGGGAGTCGGCGATGAGCAGTTCTTC. This codes for CASSLTLAGVGDEQFF.

J is TRBJ2-1 and V is TRBV4-2, with 12 bases lining up with TRBD2. Germline assignment: CDR1 LGHNA and CDR2 YNFKEQ. V shed 1 base, J shed 0 bases, and the junction held 13 bases outside the gene matches. The CDR3 is 21 residues long. Here the CDR3 DNA reads TGTGCCAGCAGCCAAGCCCTACCACTAGCGGGAGGCCCGAACTCCTACAATGAGCAGTTCTTC. It specifies CASSQALPLAGGPNSYNEQFF.

Points on this clone: Mismatch with germline at one junction end may stem from a read error. The gene calls are TRBV10-3 and TRBJ1-2; 7 nucleotides agree with TRBD1. Germline CDR1 reads ENHRY; CDR2 reads SYGVKD. The CDR3 has 16 amino acids. This chain's CDR3 is CATRGGPSSGDYGHTF. The CDR3 DNA sequence: TGTGCCACCAGGGGGGGTCCATCTTCTGGGGACTATGGCCACACCTTC.

This chain links TRBV5-6 with TRBJ1-4, with 10 nucleotides matching TRBD1. After removal of 3 bases from V and 10 bases from J, the junction contained 9 bases not matched to a gene. The V gene's germline CDR1 is SGHDT and CDR2 YYEEEE. This CDR3 has 15 residues. The CDR3 nucleotides are TGTGCCAGCAGCTACCGGGACAGGGGTTTGGCAAAACTGTTTTTT. Its protein product is CASSYRDRGLAKLFF.

The genes are TRBV25-1 and TRBJ2-1; 10 nucleotides match TRBD2. The ends lost 0 bases at V and 9 bases at J; junction bases unmatched: 8. This CDR3 is built from 16 residues. CDR1 is MGHDK, CDR2 SYGVNS, per germline. DNA for the CDR3: TGTGCCAGCAGTGAATATATAACTAGCGGGACGGCTGAGCAGTTCTTC. It encodes CASSEYITSGTAEQFF.

The chain joins TRBV7-3 to TRBJ2-3, with D possibly matching TRBD2 (5 bases). Trimming stripped 1 base from V and 9 bases from J, with 17 bases between. The germline CDR1 and CDR2 sequences are SGHTA and FQGTGA. The CDR3 runs 15 residues. CDR3 residues: CASSLNAGAGLTQYF. The CDR3 nucleotides read TGTGCCAGCAGCTTAAATGCTGGTGCGGGTTTGACGCAGTATTTT.